This T cell receptor (beta chain) was sequenced in a study of T cell repertoires in cytomegalovirus infection. Overall study: From public TCR beta signatures came an indication of both CMV infection and matching HLA type. Study results and limitations: The ex vivo response was dominated by HLA-C-restricted CMV-specific TCR beta clonotypes.

Each CDR3 protein gets one entry after TCRdb re-called the reads with MiXCR. The sample lists 680,000 or so distinct CDR3 sequences; roughly 30% were seen once. This CDR3 is 14 amino acids long. V shed 7 bases and J shed 6 bases, with 18 bases lying between them. With respect to this clonotype: What it binds is unknown.

The specimen was cultured PBMCs, collected from culture after CMV antigen stimulation. J is TRBJ1-2 and V is TRBV12-3 or TRBV12-4; maybe TRBD1 (5 bases). The source of this sequence is a human donor in good health (CMV status not recorded). Some clones in this sample may be carry-over from other donors' samples. In nucleotides, the CDR3 is TGTGCCAGCACATCCTATTCACAGGAGAATGGCTACACCTTC. Its protein product is CASTSYSQENGYTF.